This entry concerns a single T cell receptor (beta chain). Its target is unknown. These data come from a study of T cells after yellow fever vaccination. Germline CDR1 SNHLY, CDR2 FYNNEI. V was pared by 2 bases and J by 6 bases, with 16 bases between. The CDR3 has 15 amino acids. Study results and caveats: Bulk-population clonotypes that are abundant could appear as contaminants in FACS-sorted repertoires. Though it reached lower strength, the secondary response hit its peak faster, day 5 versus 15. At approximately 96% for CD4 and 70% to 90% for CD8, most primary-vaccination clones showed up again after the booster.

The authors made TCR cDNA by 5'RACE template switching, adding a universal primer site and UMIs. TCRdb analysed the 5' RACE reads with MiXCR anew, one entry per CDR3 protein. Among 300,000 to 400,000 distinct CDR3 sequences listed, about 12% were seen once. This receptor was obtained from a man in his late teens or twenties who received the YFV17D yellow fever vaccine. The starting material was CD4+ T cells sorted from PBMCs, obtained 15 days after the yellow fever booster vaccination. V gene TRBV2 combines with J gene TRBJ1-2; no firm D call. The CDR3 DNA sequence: TGTGCCAGCAGTGAACTGTGGGCGGGAACCGATGGCTACACCTTC. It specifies CASSELWAGTDGYTF. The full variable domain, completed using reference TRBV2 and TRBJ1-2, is EPEVTQTPSHQVTQMGQEVILRCVPISNHLYFYWYRQILGQKVEFLVSFYNNEISEKSEIFDDQFSVERPDGSNFTLKIRSTKLEDSAMYFCASSELWAGTDGYTFGSGTRLTVV.